This T cell receptor (beta chain) was captured in a study of T cells after yellow fever vaccination. Whole-study results and caveats: Bulk-population clonotypes that are abundant could appear as contaminants in FACS-sorted repertoires.

TCRdb processed the 5' RACE reads anew with MiXCR; each CDR3 protein has one entry. The data hold 20,000 to 30,000 distinct CDR3 sequences, with roughly 4.7% observed a single time. This CDR3 region has 16 residues. Unmatched junction bases numbered 9, after V lost 4 bases and J lost 4 bases. Germline assignment: CDR1 SEHNR and CDR2 FQNEAQ (reference sequence). This clonotype was picked up many times. The sequence was obtained from a man younger than 30 who received the YFV17D yellow fever vaccine. The chain combines TRBV7-9 with TRBJ2-5; the match to TRBD1 covers 10 bases. The material was PBMCs, either bulk or a sorted T-cell subset (CD4+, CD8+, memory, or dextramer-sorted; not recorded which), obtained on the day of the yellow fever booster vaccination. CDR3 region: CASSSFGTGARETQYF. The CDR3 bases are TGTGCCAGCAGCTCGTTCGGGACAGGGGCGAGAGAGACCCAGTACTTC.